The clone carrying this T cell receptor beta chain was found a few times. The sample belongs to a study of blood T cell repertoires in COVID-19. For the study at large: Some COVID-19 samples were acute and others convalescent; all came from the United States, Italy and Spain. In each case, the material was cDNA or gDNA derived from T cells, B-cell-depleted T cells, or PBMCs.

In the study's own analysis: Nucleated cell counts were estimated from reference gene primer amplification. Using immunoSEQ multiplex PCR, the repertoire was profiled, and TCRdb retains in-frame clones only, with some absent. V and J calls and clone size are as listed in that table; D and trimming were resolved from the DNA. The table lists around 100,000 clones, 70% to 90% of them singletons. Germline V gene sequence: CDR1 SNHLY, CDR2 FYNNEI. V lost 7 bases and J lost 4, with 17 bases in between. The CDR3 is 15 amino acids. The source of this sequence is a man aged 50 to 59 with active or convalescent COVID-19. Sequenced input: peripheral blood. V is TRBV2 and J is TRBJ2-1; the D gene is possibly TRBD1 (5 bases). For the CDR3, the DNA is TGTGCCAGCAAACGACAGCCCCGAGATTACAATGAGCAGTTCTTC. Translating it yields CASKRQPRDYNEQFF.